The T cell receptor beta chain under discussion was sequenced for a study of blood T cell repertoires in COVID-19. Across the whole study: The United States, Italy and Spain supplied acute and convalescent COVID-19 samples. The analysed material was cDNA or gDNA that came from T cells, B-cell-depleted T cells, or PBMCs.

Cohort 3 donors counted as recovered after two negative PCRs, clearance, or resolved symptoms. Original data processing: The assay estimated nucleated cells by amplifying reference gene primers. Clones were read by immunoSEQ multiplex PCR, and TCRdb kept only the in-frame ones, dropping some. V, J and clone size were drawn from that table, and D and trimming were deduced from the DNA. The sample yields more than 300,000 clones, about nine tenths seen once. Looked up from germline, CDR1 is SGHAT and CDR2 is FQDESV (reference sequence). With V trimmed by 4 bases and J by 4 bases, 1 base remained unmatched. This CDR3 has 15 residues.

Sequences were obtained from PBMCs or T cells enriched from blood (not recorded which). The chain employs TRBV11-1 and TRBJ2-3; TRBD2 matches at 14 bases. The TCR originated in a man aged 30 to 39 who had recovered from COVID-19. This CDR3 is CASSSTSGGADTQYF. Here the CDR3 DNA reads TGTGCCAGCAGCTCGACTAGCGGGGGGGCAGATACGCAGTATTTT.